The T cell receptor beta chain described here comes from a study of blood T cell repertoires in COVID-19. TCRdb's table, derived via immunoSEQ multiplex PCR, lists solely in-frame clones and lacks some. The table shows 110,000 to 150,000 clones, with more than 75% occurring only once. Germline CDR1 and CDR2: MNHEY and SVGAGI. V was pared by 2 bases and J by 5 bases, with 12 bases between. This CDR3 spans 14 amino acids. In this sample, this clone turned up once. The gene calls are TRBV6-5 and TRBJ1-1, with D unresolved. Sequenced sample: peripheral blood. This clonotype originated in a woman between 50 and 59 years old with acute or convalescent COVID-19. The CDR3 nucleotides read TGTGCCAGCAGTTACGGGGAGGGCGAAACTGAAGCTTTCTTT. Its protein product is CASSYGEGETEAFF.